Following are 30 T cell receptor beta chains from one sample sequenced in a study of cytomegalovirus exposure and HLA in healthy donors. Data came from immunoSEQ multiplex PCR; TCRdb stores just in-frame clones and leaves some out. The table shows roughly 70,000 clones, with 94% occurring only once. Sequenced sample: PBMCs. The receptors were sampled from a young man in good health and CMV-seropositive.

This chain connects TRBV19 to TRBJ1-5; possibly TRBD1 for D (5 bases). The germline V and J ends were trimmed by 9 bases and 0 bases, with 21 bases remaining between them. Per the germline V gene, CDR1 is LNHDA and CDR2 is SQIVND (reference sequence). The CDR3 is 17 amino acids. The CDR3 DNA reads TGTGCCAGGAGAATAAGGGGCTCCCTCTATAGCAATCAGCCCCAGCATTTT. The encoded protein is CARRIRGSLYSNQPQHF.

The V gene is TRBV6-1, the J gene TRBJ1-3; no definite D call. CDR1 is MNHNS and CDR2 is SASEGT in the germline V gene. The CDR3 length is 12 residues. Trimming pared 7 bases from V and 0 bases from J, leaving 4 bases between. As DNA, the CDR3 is TGTGCCAGCATGAGCTCTGGAAACACCATATATTTT. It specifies CASMSSGNTIYF.

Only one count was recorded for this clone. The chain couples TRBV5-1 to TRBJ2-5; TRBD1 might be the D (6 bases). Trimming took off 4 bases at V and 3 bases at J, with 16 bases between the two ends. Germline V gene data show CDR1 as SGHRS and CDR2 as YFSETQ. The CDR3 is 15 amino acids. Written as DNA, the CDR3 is TGCGCCAGCAGCCCGCCTTTGACAGGAGAAGAGACCCAGTACTTC. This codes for CASSPPLTGEETQYF.

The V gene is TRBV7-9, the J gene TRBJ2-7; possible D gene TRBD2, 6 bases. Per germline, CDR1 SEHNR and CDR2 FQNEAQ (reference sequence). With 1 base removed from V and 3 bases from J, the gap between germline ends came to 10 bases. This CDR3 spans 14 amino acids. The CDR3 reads CASSLVEGSYEQYF. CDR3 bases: TGTGCCAGCAGCTTAGTGGAGGGAAGCTACGAGCAGTACTTC.

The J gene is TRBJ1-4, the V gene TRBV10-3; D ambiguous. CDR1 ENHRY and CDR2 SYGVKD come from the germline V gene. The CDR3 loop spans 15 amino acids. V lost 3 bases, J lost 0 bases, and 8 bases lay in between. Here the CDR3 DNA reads TGTGCCATCAGTGAATCCGGGACAACTAATGAAAAACTGTTTTTT. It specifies CAISESGTTNEKLFF.

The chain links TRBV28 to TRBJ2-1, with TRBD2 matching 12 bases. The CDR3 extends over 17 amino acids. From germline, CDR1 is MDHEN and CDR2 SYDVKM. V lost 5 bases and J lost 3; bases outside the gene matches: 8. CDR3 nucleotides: TGTGCCAGCAGTCCATCTAGCGGGAGGGCCGTCTACAATGAGCAGTTCTTC. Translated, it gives CASSPSSGRAVYNEQFF.

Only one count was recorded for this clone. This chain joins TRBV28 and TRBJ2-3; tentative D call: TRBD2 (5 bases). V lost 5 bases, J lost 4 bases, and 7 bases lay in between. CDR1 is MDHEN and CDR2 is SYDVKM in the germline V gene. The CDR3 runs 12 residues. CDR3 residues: CASSPLADTQYF. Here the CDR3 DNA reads TGTGCCAGCAGTCCACTAGCAGATACGCAGTATTTT.

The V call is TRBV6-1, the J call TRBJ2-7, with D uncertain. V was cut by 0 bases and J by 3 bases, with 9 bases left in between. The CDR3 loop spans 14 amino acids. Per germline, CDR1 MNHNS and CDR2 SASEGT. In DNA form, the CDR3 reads TGTGCCAGCAGTGAAGCGGGCCCGCTCTACGAGCAGTACTTC. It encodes CASSEAGPLYEQYF.

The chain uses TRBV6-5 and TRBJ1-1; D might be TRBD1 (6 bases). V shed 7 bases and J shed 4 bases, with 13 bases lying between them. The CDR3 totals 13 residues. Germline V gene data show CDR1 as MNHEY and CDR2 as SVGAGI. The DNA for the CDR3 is TGTGCCAGCACCCCAACAGGGTTCACTGAAGCTTTCTTT. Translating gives CASTPTGFTEAFF.

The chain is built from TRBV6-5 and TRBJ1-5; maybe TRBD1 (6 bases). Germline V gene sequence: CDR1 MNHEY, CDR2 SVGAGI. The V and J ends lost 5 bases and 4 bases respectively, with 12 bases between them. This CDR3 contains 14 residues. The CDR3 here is CASSNGDTNQPQHF. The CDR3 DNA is TGTGCCAGCAGTAACGGGGACACTAATCAGCCCCAGCATTTT.

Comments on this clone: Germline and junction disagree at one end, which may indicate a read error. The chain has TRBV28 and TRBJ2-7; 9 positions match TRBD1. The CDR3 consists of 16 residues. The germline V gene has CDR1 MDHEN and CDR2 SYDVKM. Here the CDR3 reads CASSSPGTGFVYERYF. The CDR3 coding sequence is TGTGCCAGCAGTTCTCCCGGGACAGGGTTCGTCTACGAGCGGTACTTC. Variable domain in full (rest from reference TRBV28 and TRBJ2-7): DVKVTQSSRYLVKRTGEKVFLECVQDMDHENMFWYRQDPGLGLRLIYFSYDVKMKEKGDIPEGYSVSREKKERFSLILESASTNQTSMYLCASSSPGTGFVYERYFGPGTRLTVT.

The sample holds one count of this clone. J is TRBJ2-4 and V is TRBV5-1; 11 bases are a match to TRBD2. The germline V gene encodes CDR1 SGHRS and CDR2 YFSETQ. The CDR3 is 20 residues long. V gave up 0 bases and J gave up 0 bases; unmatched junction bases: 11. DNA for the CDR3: TGCGCCAGCAGCTTGGTAGCCGGGACTAGCGGCGATGTAGCCAAAAACATTCAGTACTTC. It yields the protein CASSLVAGTSGDVAKNIQYF.

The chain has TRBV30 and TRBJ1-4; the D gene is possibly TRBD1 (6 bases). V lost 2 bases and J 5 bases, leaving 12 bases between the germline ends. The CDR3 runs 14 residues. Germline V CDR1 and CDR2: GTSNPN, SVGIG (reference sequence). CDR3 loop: CAWSRDMLNEKLFF. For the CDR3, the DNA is TGTGCCTGGAGTAGGGACATGTTAAATGAAAAACTGTTTTTT.

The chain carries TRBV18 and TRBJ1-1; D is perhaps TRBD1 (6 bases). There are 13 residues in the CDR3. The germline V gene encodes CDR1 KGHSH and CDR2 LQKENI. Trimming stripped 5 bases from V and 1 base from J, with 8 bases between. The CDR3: CASSMDRNTEAFF. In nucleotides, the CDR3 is TGTGCCAGCTCAATGGACAGGAACACTGAAGCTTTCTTT.

Here the CDR3 reads CASRETTSGNTIYF. DNA of the CDR3: TGTGCCAGCCGCGAGACAACCTCTGGAAACACCATATATTTT. The J gene is TRBJ1-3, the V gene TRBV18; D unresolved. Trimming left V 8 bases short and J 0 bases short, with 11 bases between. The CDR3 is made up of 14 amino acids. CDR1 KGHSH and CDR2 LQKENI come from the germline V gene.

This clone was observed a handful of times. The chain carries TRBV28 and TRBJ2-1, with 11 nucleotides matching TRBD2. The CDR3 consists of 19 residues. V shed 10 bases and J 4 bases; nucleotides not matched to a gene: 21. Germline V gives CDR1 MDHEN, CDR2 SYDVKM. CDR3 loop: CATRQLTPRLAGLYNEQFF. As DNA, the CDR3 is TGTGCCACTCGCCAGCTTACCCCCCGACTAGCGGGACTATACAATGAGCAGTTCTTC.

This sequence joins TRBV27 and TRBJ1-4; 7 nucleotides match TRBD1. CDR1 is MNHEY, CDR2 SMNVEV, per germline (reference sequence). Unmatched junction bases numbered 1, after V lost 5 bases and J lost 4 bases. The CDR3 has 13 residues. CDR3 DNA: TGTGCCAGCAGTAACAGGGGTAATGAAAAACTGTTTTTT. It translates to CASSNRGNEKLFF.

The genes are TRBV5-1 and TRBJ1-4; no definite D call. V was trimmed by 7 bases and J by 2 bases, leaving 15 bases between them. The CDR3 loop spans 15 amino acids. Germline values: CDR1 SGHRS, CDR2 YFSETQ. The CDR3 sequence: CASSSSGGTNEKLFF. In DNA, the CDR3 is TGCGCCAGCTCCTCATCCGGCGGGACTAATGAAAAACTGTTTTTT.

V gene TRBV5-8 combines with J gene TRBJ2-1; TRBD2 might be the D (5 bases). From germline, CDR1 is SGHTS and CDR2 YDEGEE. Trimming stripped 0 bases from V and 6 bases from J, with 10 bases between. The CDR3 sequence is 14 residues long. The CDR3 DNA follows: TGTGCCAGCAGCTTGGCCCGGACTTCCAATGAGCAGTTCTTC. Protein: CASSLARTSNEQFF.

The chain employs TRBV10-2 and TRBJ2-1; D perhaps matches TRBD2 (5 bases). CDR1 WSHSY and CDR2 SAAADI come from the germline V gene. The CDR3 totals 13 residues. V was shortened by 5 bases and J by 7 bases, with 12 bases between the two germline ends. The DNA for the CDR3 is TGCGCCAGCAGTAAGGGAGATATTAATGAGCAGTTCTTC. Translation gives CASSKGDINEQFF.

CDR3 sequence: CASSQGTGGLDEQFF. The CDR3 nucleotides are TGCGCCAGCAGCCAAGGAACAGGGGGCCTTGATGAGCAGTTCTTC. V is TRBV4-1 and J is TRBJ2-1, with TRBD1 identical over 9 bases. The CDR3 has 15 residues. V shed 1 base, J shed 8 bases, and the junction held 6 bases outside the gene matches. CDR1 MGHRA and CDR2 YSYEKL come from the germline V gene.

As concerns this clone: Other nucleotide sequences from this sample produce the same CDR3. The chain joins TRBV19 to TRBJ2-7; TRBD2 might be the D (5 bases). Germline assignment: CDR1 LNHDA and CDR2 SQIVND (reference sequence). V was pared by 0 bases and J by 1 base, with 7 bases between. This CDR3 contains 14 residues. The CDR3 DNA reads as TGTGCCAGTAGTATAGATCGGGGATCCTACGAGCAGTACTTC. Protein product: CASSIDRGSYEQYF. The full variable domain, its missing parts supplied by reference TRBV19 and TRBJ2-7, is DGGITQSPKYLFRKEGQNVTLSCEQNLNHDAMYWYRQDPGQGLRLIYYSQIVNDFQKGDIAEGYSVSREKKESFPLTVTSAQKNPTAFYLCASSIDRGSYEQYFGPGTRLTVT.

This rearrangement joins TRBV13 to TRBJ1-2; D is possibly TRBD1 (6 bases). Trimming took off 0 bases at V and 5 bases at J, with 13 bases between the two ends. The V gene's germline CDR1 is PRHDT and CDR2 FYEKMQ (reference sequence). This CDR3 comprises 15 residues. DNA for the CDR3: TGTGCCAGCAGCTTAGGCGCGACAGGCCAATATGGCTACACCTTC. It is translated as CASSLGATGQYGYTF.

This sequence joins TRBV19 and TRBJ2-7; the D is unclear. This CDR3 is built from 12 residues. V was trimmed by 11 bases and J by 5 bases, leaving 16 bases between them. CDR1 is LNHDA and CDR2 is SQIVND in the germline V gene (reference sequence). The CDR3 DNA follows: TGTGCCTTCCATGAGCCCGATCACGAGCAGTACTTC. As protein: CAFHEPDHEQYF.

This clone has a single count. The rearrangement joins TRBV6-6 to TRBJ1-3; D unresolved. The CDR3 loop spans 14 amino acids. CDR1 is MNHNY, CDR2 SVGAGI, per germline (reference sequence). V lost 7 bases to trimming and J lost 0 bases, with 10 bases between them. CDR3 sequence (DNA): TGTGCCAGCACCTATGGGAGCTCTGGAAACACCATATATTTT. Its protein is CASTYGSSGNTIYF.

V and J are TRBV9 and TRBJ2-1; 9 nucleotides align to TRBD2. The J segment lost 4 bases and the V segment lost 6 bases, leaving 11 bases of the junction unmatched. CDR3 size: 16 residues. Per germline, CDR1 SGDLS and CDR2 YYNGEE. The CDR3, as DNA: TGTGCCAGCACCGTTGAGGGGGGACTAGCTTACAATGAGCAGTTCTTC. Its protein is CASTVEGGLAYNEQFF.

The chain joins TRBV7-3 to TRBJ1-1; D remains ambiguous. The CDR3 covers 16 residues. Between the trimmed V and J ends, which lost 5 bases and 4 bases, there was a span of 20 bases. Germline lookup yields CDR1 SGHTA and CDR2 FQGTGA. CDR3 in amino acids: CASSLAGGIGITEAFF. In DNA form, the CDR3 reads TGTGCCAGCAGCCTAGCGGGCGGGATCGGTATCACTGAAGCTTTCTTT.

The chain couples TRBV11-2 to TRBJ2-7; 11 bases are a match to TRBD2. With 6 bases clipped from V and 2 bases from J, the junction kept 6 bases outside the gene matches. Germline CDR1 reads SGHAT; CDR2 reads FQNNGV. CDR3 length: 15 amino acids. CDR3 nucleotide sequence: TGTGCCAGCAGATTGGGACTAGCGGCAACCTACGAGCAGTACTTC. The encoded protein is CASRLGLAATYEQYF. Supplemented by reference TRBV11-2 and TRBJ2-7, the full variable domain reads EAGVAQSPRYKIIEKRQSVAFWCNPISGHATLYWYQQILGQGPKLLIQFQNNGVVDDSQLPKDRFSAERLKGVDSTLKIQPAKLEDSAVYLCASRLGLAATYEQYFGPGTRLTVT.

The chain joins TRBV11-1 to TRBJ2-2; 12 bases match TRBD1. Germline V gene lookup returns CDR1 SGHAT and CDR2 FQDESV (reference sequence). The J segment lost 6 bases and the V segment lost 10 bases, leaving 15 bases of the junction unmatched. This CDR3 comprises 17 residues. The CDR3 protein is CATALGTGGVRAGELFF. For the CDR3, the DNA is TGTGCCACAGCCCTGGGGACAGGGGGCGTGCGGGCCGGGGAGCTGTTTTTT.

This CDR3 reads CASSQGQGRAEAFF. The CDR3 nucleotides read TGTGCCAGCAGTCAAGGACAGGGGAGGGCTGAAGCTTTCTTT. The chain combines TRBV6-5 with TRBJ1-1; 9 bases are shared with TRBD1. This CDR3 is built from 14 residues. Germline assignment: CDR1 MNHEY and CDR2 SVGAGI. The trim removed 5 bases at V and 6 bases at J, leaving 7 bases unmatched.